The 21 T cell receptor beta chains reported below all come from one sample, sequenced in a study of blood T cell repertoires in COVID-19. The protocol was immunoSEQ multiplex PCR, while the TCRdb copy is restricted to in-frame clones and leaves out a portion. The data show approximately 60,000 clones, about 83% seen once. Specimen: peripheral blood. The receptors shown here come from a woman aged 80 or over with acute or convalescent COVID-19.

The chain combines TRBV7-9 with TRBJ1-1; D might be TRBD1 (5 bases). Trimming took off 5 bases at V and 0 bases at J, with 16 bases between the two ends. Per the germline V gene, CDR1 is SEHNR and CDR2 is FQNEAQ (reference sequence). This CDR3 contains 16 residues. DNA of the CDR3: TGTGCCAGCAGCAAGAGGGCGGGACGGATGAACACTGAAGCTTTCTTT. Translating gives CASSKRAGRMNTEAFF. Supplemented by reference TRBV7-9 and TRBJ1-1, the full variable domain reads DTGVSQNPRHKITKRGQNVTFRCDPISEHNRLYWYRQTLGQGPEFLTYFQNEAQLEKSRLLSDRFSAERPKGSFSTLEIQRTEQGDSAMYLCASSKRAGRMNTEAFFGQGTRLTVV.

The chain couples TRBV18 to TRBJ1-4; TRBD1 might be the D (5 bases). The V end was cut by 0 bases, the J end by 8 bases, with 13 bases between. Germline loops: CDR1 KGHSH, CDR2 LQKENI. The CDR3 sequence is 15 residues long. The CDR3 is CASSPPGGVGEKLFF. The DNA of the CDR3 is TGTGCCAGCTCACCACCGGGGGGGGTCGGCGAAAAACTGTTTTTT.

This chain connects TRBV5-6 to TRBJ2-4, with 12 bases that match TRBD2. The CDR3 runs to 14 residues. From germline, CDR1 is SGHDT and CDR2 YYEEEE. The V gene end was trimmed by 6 bases and the J gene end by 5 bases; junction bases not matched to a gene: 3. DNA for the CDR3: TGTGCCAGCAAACTAGCGGGGGGCCAAAACATTCAGTACTTC. This translates into CASKLAGGQNIQYF.

CDR3 DNA sequence: TGTGCCAGCAGACGGGACTACTCGCGGGTGTTCTTC. Translated, it gives CASRRDYSRVFF. This rearrangement joins TRBV7-9 to TRBJ2-1, with 7 bases that match TRBD2. Looked up from germline, CDR1 is SEHNR and CDR2 is FQNEAQ (reference sequence). Trimming cost V 6 bases and J 15 bases; bases outside gene matches: 11. This CDR3 comprises 12 residues.

CDR3 loop: CASKGQGWGNQPQHF. The CDR3 DNA reads TGTGCCAGTAAGGGGCAGGGGTGGGGCAATCAGCCCCAGCATTTT. This chain links TRBV19 with TRBJ1-5; a weak D match, TRBD1 (6 bases). With 7 bases removed from V and 2 bases from J, the gap between germline ends came to 15 bases. The length of the CDR3 is 15 residues. CDR1 and CDR2 (germline): LNHDA, SQIVND (reference sequence).

This clone was seen only a few times. The chain combines TRBV5-6 with TRBJ1-6, with a possible D match to TRBD1 (5 bases). This CDR3 has 16 residues. Deletions cut 4 bases from V and 5 bases from J, with 16 bases between. CDR1 is SGHDT and CDR2 is YYEEEE in the germline V gene. The chain's CDR3 is CASSANTGENNSPLHF. The CDR3 nucleotides are TGTGCCAGCAGCGCCAACACAGGAGAAAATAATTCACCCCTCCACTTT.

The chain is built from TRBV3-1 (or the pseudogene TRBV3-2) and TRBJ1-1, with 7 bases lining up with TRBD1. Losses at the gene ends were 4 bases for V and 12 bases for J; bases not matched to a gene: 17. CDR1 LGHDT and CDR2 YNNKEL come from the germline V gene (reference sequence). There are 15 residues in the CDR3. For the CDR3, the DNA is TGTGCCAGCAGCCCTATGACAGGGATGGGCGGGAACCCTTTCTTT. Encoded protein: CASSPMTGMGGNPFF.

This clone was detected once. CDR3 in amino acids: CASSSGNRTRTDTQYF. CDR3 bases: TGTGCCAGCAGCTCGGGTAACAGGACCCGCACAGATACGCAGTATTTT. The rearrangement links TRBV5-8 to TRBJ2-3; tentatively, D is TRBD1 (5 bases). The CDR3 is made up of 16 amino acids. CDR1 is SGHTS, CDR2 YDEGEE, per germline. Trimming left V 3 bases short and J 1 base short, with 15 bases between.

This rearrangement joins TRBV11-2 to TRBJ2-7; tentative D call: TRBD2 (7 bases). The V end was cut by 4 bases, the J end by 5 bases, with 21 bases between. The CDR3 is 16 amino acids. Germline V CDR1 and CDR2: SGHAT, FQNNGV. CDR3 protein: CASSWIRGGVNHEQYF. The CDR3, as DNA: TGTGCCAGCAGCTGGATCCGAGGGGGGGTTAACCACGAGCAGTACTTC.

The V call is TRBV10-1, the J call TRBJ2-2; 8 bases fit TRBD2. Per the germline V gene, CDR1 is WNHNN and CDR2 is SYGVQD (reference sequence). The CDR3 extends over 13 amino acids. Unmatched junction bases numbered 2, after V lost 4 bases and J lost 7 bases. The CDR3 reads CASSVRGVGELFF. The DNA for the CDR3 is TGCGCCAGCAGTGTGCGGGGGGTCGGGGAGCTGTTTTTT.

V gene TRBV7-8 combines with J gene TRBJ2-7, with D possibly matching TRBD1 (6 bases). V shed 1 base and J shed 6 bases, with 10 bases lying between them. The germline V gene has CDR1 SGHVS and CDR2 FQNEAQ. The CDR3 covers 13 residues. CDR3 nucleotides: TGTGCCAGCAGCTTAGGGGGGCGAGGCGAGCAGTACTTC. As protein: CASSLGGRGEQYF.

This sequence joins TRBV29-1 and TRBJ1-1; D is possibly TRBD1 (6 bases). There are 13 residues in the CDR3. The germline CDR1 and CDR2 sequences are SQVTM and ANQGSEA. Trimming pared 5 bases from V and 11 bases from J, leaving 21 bases between. The CDR3 DNA follows: TGCAGCGTTACCCCCGGGGGGGGGCATGAGGCTTTCTTT. This codes for CSVTPGGGHEAFF.

This rearrangement joins TRBV7-8 to TRBJ2-5, with 12 bases lining up with TRBD1. V trimming: 5 bases; J trimming: 4 bases; junction bases outside the gene matches: 5. Germline loops: CDR1 SGHVS, CDR2 FQNEAQ. The CDR3 has 15 residues. The CDR3 DNA follows: TGTGCCAGCAGCAAGGGACAGGGGGCGGGAGAGACCCAGTACTTC. Its protein product is CASSKGQGAGETQYF.

V gene TRBV6-2 or TRBV6-3 combines with J gene TRBJ1-1; D uncertain. The CDR3 sequence is 13 residues long. The germline V and J ends were trimmed by 5 bases and 6 bases, with 13 bases remaining between them. CDR1 is MNHEY, CDR2 SVGEGT, per germline. In DNA, the CDR3 is TGTGCCAGCAGTCAAGCGGTTTTGGCTGAAGCTTTCTTT. Protein: CASSQAVLAEAFF.

The chain joins TRBV29-1 to TRBJ2-5, with D maybe TRBD1 (5 bases). The germline V gene encodes CDR1 SQVTM and CDR2 ANQGSEA. The CDR3 contains 12 residues. V gave up 6 bases and J gave up 7 bases, with 15 bases separating them. CDR3 sequence: CSVLGQGWTQYF. CDR3 sequence (DNA): TGCAGCGTCCTGGGGCAGGGATGGACCCAGTACTTC.

A few counts support this clone. The chain recombines TRBV5-1 with TRBJ1-2; D unclear. CDR1 and CDR2 (germline): SGHRS, YFSETQ. Trimming left V 0 bases short and J 4 bases short, with 10 bases between. The CDR3 is 14 residues long. Here the CDR3 reads CASSLEGTTYGYTF. The CDR3 DNA sequence: TGCGCCAGCAGCTTGGAAGGCACTACCTATGGCTACACCTTC.

This chain connects TRBV11-2 to TRBJ2-3, with a weak D call TRBD2 (5 bases). With 2 bases removed from V and 2 bases from J, the gap between germline ends came to 11 bases. This CDR3 has 15 residues. Germline CDR1 and CDR2: SGHAT and FQNNGV. CDR3 loop: CASSLSAGPTDTQYF. The DNA for the CDR3 is TGTGCCAGCAGCTTATCCGCGGGCCCCACAGATACGCAGTATTTT.

This clone was seen a single time. The CDR3 loop reads CASSLGPTSGNEQFF. Written as DNA, the CDR3 is TGTGCCAGCAGCTTGGGACCCACTAGCGGCAATGAGCAGTTCTTC. The rearrangement uses TRBV7-2 and TRBJ2-1, with TRBD2 matching 8 bases. The CDR3 is made up of 15 amino acids. CDR1 SGHTA and CDR2 FQGNSA come from the germline V gene. The V and J ends lost 3 bases and 6 bases, in that order; junction bases with no gene match: 7. Together with reference TRBV7-2 and TRBJ2-1, the CDR3 gives the full variable domain: GAGVSQSPSNKVTEKGKDVELRCDPISGHTALYWYRQSLGQGLEFLIYFQGNSAPDKSGLPSDRFSAERTGGSVSTLTIQRTQQEDSAVYLCASSLGPTSGNEQFFGPGTRLTVL.

This chain joins TRBV6-1 and TRBJ1-5; D unresolved. Trimming shortened V by 0 bases and J by 10 bases, and 10 bases separated the two germline ends. The CDR3 runs to 13 residues. Germline V gene data show CDR1 as MNHNS and CDR2 as SASEGT. CDR3 nucleotides: TGTGCCAGCAGTGAAGCCCCGAGGGTCCCCCAGCATTTT. Its translation is CASSEAPRVPQHF.

The chain is built from TRBV6-5 and TRBJ1-2; possibly TRBD1 for D (6 bases). Looked up from germline, CDR1 is MNHEY and CDR2 is SVGAGI. V lost 6 bases and J 2 bases, leaving 13 bases between the germline ends. This CDR3 comprises 14 residues. CDR3 residues: CASRSIQGNYGYTF. CDR3 bases: TGTGCCAGCAGGAGCATCCAGGGGAACTATGGCTACACCTTC.

This clone was seen a handful of times. V usage is TRBV25-1 and J usage is TRBJ2-2; TRBD2 aligns across 15 bases. V was pared by 6 bases and J by 4 bases, with 9 bases of the junction left unmatched. In germline, CDR1 is MGHDK, CDR2 SYGVNS. This CDR3 has 18 amino acids. Here the CDR3 reads CASRGGLAGGLRTGELFF. Here the CDR3 DNA reads TGTGCCAGCAGGGGAGGACTAGCGGGAGGGCTGCGCACCGGGGAGCTGTTTTTT.